This T cell receptor (beta chain) was found in a study of T-cell memory formation after mild COVID-19. TCRdb called the 5' RACE reads again in MiXCR, with one record for every CDR3 protein. The sample contains about 290,000 distinct CDR3 sequences, approximately 15% of which appear only once. This clonotype has ten or more counts. The CDR3 consists of 14 residues. Germline-derived CDR1 and CDR2 are LGHNA and YNFKEQ. The germline V and J ends were trimmed by 5 bases and 4 bases, with 13 bases remaining between them. The specimen was PBMCs or a T cell subset sorted from them (not recorded which). The genes are TRBV4-2 and TRBJ2-3; either TRBD1 or TRBD2 may supply D (6 bases each). The TCR originated in a young man who had mild COVID-19 (a few samples of this study predate the infection). Cell type and time point are not known. CDR3 loop: CASSDGGLADTQYF. For the CDR3, the DNA is TGTGCCAGCAGCGACGGGGGCCTCGCAGATACGCAGTATTTT.